This TCR beta chain stems from a study of cytomegalovirus exposure and HLA in healthy donors. In germline, CDR1 is SEHNR, CDR2 FQNEAQ (reference sequence). CDR3 length: 16 amino acids. Trimming stripped 5 bases from V and 3 bases from J, with 20 bases between. To note about this clone: As yet, its antigen is unknown.

Study-wide findings and caveats: In most subjects, TCR beta sequences reportedly gave accurate predictions of HLA-A and HLA-B alleles.

PCR was performed using 60 Vbeta and 13 Jbeta primers. Profiled with immunoSEQ multiplex PCR; TCRdb holds only in-frame clones, not every one. The table for this sample gives around 42,000 clones. The sequencing sample was made of PBMCs. The TCR was taken from a man aged 25 to 40 in good health and CMV-seronegative. The rearrangement links TRBV7-9 to TRBJ2-7; weak D call: TRBD2 (6 bases). The CDR3: CASSTVAGTHFYEQYF. As DNA, the CDR3 is TGTGCCAGCAGCACAGTTGCCGGGACTCACTTCTACGAGCAGTACTTC. Looking up the rest from reference TRBV7-9 and TRBJ2-7 gives the full variable domain: DTGVSQNPRHKITKRGQNVTFRCDPISEHNRLYWYRQTLGQGPEFLTYFQNEAQLEKSRLLSDRFSAERPKGSFSTLEIQRTEQGDSAMYLCASSTVAGTHFYEQYFGPGTRLTVT.